This is a list of T cell receptor beta chains from one sample in a study of T cell responses to AZD1222 COVID-19 vaccine. The data were produced by immunoSEQ multiplex PCR, yet TCRdb's version contains in-frame clones alone and is incomplete. Here the sample spans about 120,000 clones, 92% being singletons. The specimen was peripheral blood, collected 28 days after the second AZD1222 dose. The source is an adult who received the AZD1222 COVID-19 vaccine. Both conserved end residues are part of each CDR3. The D gene is left open where the match is weak. Expanded clones get a size class; other rows say once, few or many, or leave the size out.

V gene: TRBV6-2/TRBV6-3; D gene: -; J gene: TRBJ2-5; clone size: -; CDR3 protein: CASSYSTWGETQYF; CDR3 DNA: TGTGCCAGCAGTTACTCGACCTGGGGAGAGACCCAGTACTTC
V gene: TRBV2; D gene: -; J gene: TRBJ2-7; clone size: -; CDR3 protein: CASSAISGLDEQYF; CDR3 DNA: TGTGCCAGCAGTGCAATAAGCGGTCTGGACGAGCAGTACTTC
V gene: TRBV7-8; D gene: -; J gene: TRBJ1-6; clone size: -; CDR3 protein: CASTTGPNSPLHF; CDR3 DNA: TGTGCCAGCACCACAGGGCCTAATTCACCCCTCCACTTT
V gene: TRBV9; D gene: -; J gene: TRBJ1-1; clone size: -; CDR3 protein: CASSRRTNTEAFF; CDR3 DNA: TGTGCCAGCAGCCGGAGAACCAACACTGAAGCTTTCTTT
V gene: TRBV19; D gene: -; J gene: TRBJ1-6; clone size: -; CDR3 protein: CASSNPGTPLHF; CDR3 DNA: TGTGCCAGTAGTAACCCAGGGACACCCCTCCACTTT
V gene: TRBV7-9; D gene: -; J gene: TRBJ1-2; clone size: -; CDR3 protein: CASSLGSLYGYTF; CDR3 DNA: TGTGCCAGCAGCTTAGGTAGCCTCTATGGCTACACCTTC
V gene: TRBV24-1; D gene: TRBD1; J gene: TRBJ2-3; clone size: -; CDR3 protein: CATSDPGTGGLADTQYF; CDR3 DNA: TGTGCCACCAGTGATCCGGGGACAGGGGGCTTGGCAGATACGCAGTATTTT
V gene: TRBV10-2; D gene: TRBD1; J gene: TRBJ1-5; clone size: -; CDR3 protein: CASSRTGVSNQPQHF; CDR3 DNA: TGCGCCAGCAGTAGGACAGGGGTTAGCAATCAGCCCCAGCATTTT
V gene: TRBV2; D gene: -; J gene: TRBJ2-7; clone size: -; CDR3 protein: CASSRRQASYEQYF; CDR3 DNA: TGTGCCAGCAGCCGGAGACAGGCCTCCTACGAGCAGTACTTC
V gene: TRBV4-2; D gene: -; J gene: TRBJ2-5; clone size: once; CDR3 protein: CASSPLGGGLQETQYF; CDR3 DNA: TGTGCCAGCAGCCCCCTTGGCGGGGGCCTCCAAGAGACCCAGTACTTC
V gene: TRBV29-1; D gene: TRBD2; J gene: TRBJ2-1; clone size: -; CDR3 protein: CSVAGASGGSRFSYNEQFF; CDR3 DNA: TGCAGCGTTGCTGGGGCTAGCGGGGGGTCAAGATTTTCCTACAATGAGCAGTTCTTC
V gene: TRBV5-1; D gene: -; J gene: TRBJ1-6; clone size: once; CDR3 protein: CASSPSGGNSPLHF; CDR3 DNA: TGCGCCAGCAGCCCCTCGGGTGGGAATTCACCCCTCCACTTT
V gene: TRBV21-1; D gene: -; J gene: TRBJ1-2; clone size: -; CDR3 protein: CASGDPGTLKAGFYGYTF; CDR3 DNA: TGTGCCAGCGGGGATCCCGGGACCCTAAAAGCCGGATTCTATGGCTACACCTTC
V gene: TRBV7-9; D gene: -; J gene: TRBJ2-3; clone size: once; CDR3 protein: CASSLDRNTDTQYF; CDR3 DNA: TGTGCCAGCAGCTTAGACAGGAACACAGATACGCAGTATTTT
V gene: TRBV7-2; D gene: TRBD1; J gene: TRBJ1-2; clone size: -; CDR3 protein: CASSLEQGQGSAYGYTF; CDR3 DNA: TGTGCCAGCAGCTTAGAACAGGGACAGGGGTCTGCCTATGGCTACACCTTC
V gene: TRBV7-9; D gene: -; J gene: TRBJ1-5; clone size: -; CDR3 protein: CASSLYTTGQPQHF; CDR3 DNA: TGTGCCAGCAGCCTTTACACAACAGGGCAGCCCCAGCATTTT
V gene: TRBV24-1; D gene: -; J gene: TRBJ2-3; clone size: -; CDR3 protein: CATSELAGTDTQYF; CDR3 DNA: TGTGCCACCAGTGAGCTAGCCGGCACAGATACGCAGTATTTT
V gene: TRBV7-2; D gene: -; J gene: TRBJ2-1; clone size: -; CDR3 protein: CASSALIGSGGEQFF; CDR3 DNA: TGTGCCAGCAGCGCATTGATCGGATCAGGCGGGGAGCAGTTCTTC
V gene: TRBV6-2/TRBV6-3; D gene: -; J gene: TRBJ1-5; clone size: -; CDR3 protein: CASSRREGPYQPQHF; CDR3 DNA: TGTGCCAGCAGCCGCCGAGAGGGGCCATATCAGCCCCAGCATTTT
V gene: TRBV4-1; D gene: -; J gene: TRBJ2-7; clone size: -; CDR3 protein: CASSQDLARRTPGALFQYEQYF; CDR3 DNA: TGCGCCAGCAGCCAAGATTTGGCACGAAGGACCCCCGGGGCCCTGTTCCAATACGAGCAGTACTTC
V gene: TRBV5-6; D gene: -; J gene: TRBJ2-1; clone size: -; CDR3 protein: CASSLYRYNEQFF; CDR3 DNA: TGTGCCAGCAGCTTGTACAGGTACAATGAGCAGTTCTTC
V gene: TRBV10-3; D gene: -; J gene: TRBJ2-3; clone size: -; CDR3 protein: CAITAGETDTQYF; CDR3 DNA: TGTGCCATCACGGCAGGGGAAACAGATACGCAGTATTTT
V gene: TRBV10-3; D gene: TRBD2; J gene: TRBJ2-7; clone size: -; CDR3 protein: CAIRLSGGAYEQYF; CDR3 DNA: TGTGCCATCAGACTTAGCGGGGGGGCTTACGAGCAGTACTTC
V gene: TRBV30; D gene: TRBD1; J gene: TRBJ1-6; clone size: -; CDR3 protein: CAIKTGEGSPLHF; CDR3 DNA: TGTGCGATAAAAACAGGGGAAGGGTCACCCCTCCACTTT
V gene: TRBV6-2/TRBV6-3; D gene: TRBD2; J gene: TRBJ2-1; clone size: -; CDR3 protein: CASSFLAGERANYNEQFF; CDR3 DNA: TGTGCCAGCAGTTTTCTAGCGGGGGAGAGAGCTAACTACAATGAGCAGTTCTTC
V gene: TRBV6-6; D gene: TRBD1; J gene: TRBJ2-7; clone size: -; CDR3 protein: CASSYSGQGGEQYF; CDR3 DNA: TGTGCCAGCAGTTACTCGGGACAGGGTGGCGAGCAGTACTTC
V gene: TRBV3-1/TRBV3-2; D gene: TRBD2; J gene: TRBJ2-5; clone size: -; CDR3 protein: CASSQEKRGEETQYF; CDR3 DNA: TGTGCCAGCAGCCAAGAGAAGCGGGGGGAAGAGACCCAGTACTTC
V gene: TRBV5-4; D gene: TRBD1; J gene: TRBJ2-3; clone size: -; CDR3 protein: CASSPLQGAVDTQYF; CDR3 DNA: TGTGCCAGCAGCCCATTGCAGGGGGCGGTAGATACGCAGTATTTT
V gene: TRBV11-2; D gene: -; J gene: TRBJ2-7; clone size: -; CDR3 protein: CASSSNYRDEQYF; CDR3 DNA: TGTGCCAGCAGCTCTAACTACAGGGACGAGCAGTACTTC
V gene: TRBV30; D gene: -; J gene: TRBJ1-5; clone size: once; CDR3 protein: CAWSVRGGQPQHF; CDR3 DNA: TGTGCCTGGAGTGTGAGGGGTGGTCAGCCCCAGCATTTT
V gene: TRBV6-5; D gene: -; J gene: TRBJ1-4; clone size: -; CDR3 protein: CASSSLQGSAEKLFF; CDR3 DNA: TGTGCCAGCAGTTCCCTACAGGGCTCCGCTGAAAAACTGTTTTTT
V gene: TRBV5-1; D gene: -; J gene: TRBJ2-2; clone size: once; CDR3 protein: CASSLLSLSANTGELFF; CDR3 DNA: TGCGCCAGCAGCTTGTTATCTCTTTCAGCGAACACCGGGGAGCTGTTTTTT
V gene: TRBV4-3; D gene: -; J gene: TRBJ1-1; clone size: -; CDR3 protein: CASSQDHRGGRQAFF; CDR3 DNA: TGCGCCAGCAGCCAAGATCACCGCGGCGGCCGACAAGCTTTCTTT
V gene: TRBV11-3; D gene: -; J gene: TRBJ2-2; clone size: -; CDR3 protein: CASSAGLYTGELFF; CDR3 DNA: TGTGCCAGCAGCGCGGGACTTTACACCGGGGAGCTGTTTTTT
V gene: TRBV3-1/TRBV3-2; D gene: -; J gene: TRBJ1-4; clone size: once; CDR3 protein: CASSPRQVGANEKLFF; CDR3 DNA: TGTGCCAGCAGCCCCCGACAGGTTGGAGCTAATGAAAAACTGTTTTTT
V gene: TRBV12-3/TRBV12-4; D gene: -; J gene: TRBJ1-2; clone size: -; CDR3 protein: CASSRTHYEGYTF; CDR3 DNA: TGTGCCAGCTCCAGGACCCACTACGAGGGCTACACCTTC
V gene: TRBV7-8; D gene: -; J gene: TRBJ2-5; clone size: -; CDR3 protein: CASSFRRTAETQYF; CDR3 DNA: TGTGCCAGCAGCTTTAGGCGGACAGCAGAGACCCAGTACTTC
V gene: TRBV3-1/TRBV3-2; D gene: TRBD2; J gene: TRBJ2-7; clone size: -; CDR3 protein: CASSQTSGVAHEQYF; CDR3 DNA: TGTGCCAGCAGCCAGACTAGCGGGGTAGCCCACGAGCAGTACTTC
V gene: TRBV5-4; D gene: TRBD2; J gene: TRBJ2-3; clone size: -; CDR3 protein: CASSSLFRAGGTDTQYF; CDR3 DNA: TGTGCCAGCAGCTCTCTTTTCAGGGCGGGGGGCACAGATACGCAGTATTTT
V gene: TRBV29-1; D gene: TRBD2; J gene: TRBJ2-1; clone size: -; CDR3 protein: CSVAGLAGLNEQFF; CDR3 DNA: TGCAGCGTGGCTGGACTAGCGGGGTTGAATGAGCAGTTCTTC
V gene: TRBV20-1; D gene: -; J gene: TRBJ2-3; clone size: -; CDR3 protein: CSASSDSTDTQYF; CDR3 DNA: TGCAGTGCTAGTTCCGACAGCACAGATACGCAGTATTTT
V gene: TRBV28; D gene: -; J gene: TRBJ1-3; clone size: -; CDR3 protein: CASNLRDNGNTIYF; CDR3 DNA: TGTGCCAGCAATCTGAGGGACAATGGAAACACCATATATTTT
V gene: TRBV24-1; D gene: TRBD1; J gene: TRBJ2-1; clone size: -; CDR3 protein: CATSDSGTDSNEQFF; CDR3 DNA: TGTGCCACCAGTGATTCTGGGACAGATTCCAATGAGCAGTTCTTC
V gene: TRBV7-2; D gene: TRBD1; J gene: TRBJ2-1; clone size: -; CDR3 protein: CASSLALKGQAYNEQFF; CDR3 DNA: TGTGCCAGCAGCTTAGCGCTAAAGGGACAGGCCTACAATGAGCAGTTCTTC
V gene: TRBV10-3; D gene: -; J gene: TRBJ1-1; clone size: -; CDR3 protein: CAISRQGVVGTEAFF; CDR3 DNA: TGTGCCATCAGTAGGCAAGGGGTCGTTGGCACTGAAGCTTTCTTT
V gene: TRBV9; D gene: -; J gene: TRBJ2-1; clone size: -; CDR3 protein: CASSVGGRRNEQFF; CDR3 DNA: TGTGCCAGCAGCGTAGGGGGTAGACGAAATGAGCAGTTCTTC
V gene: TRBV11-3; D gene: -; J gene: TRBJ2-3; clone size: -; CDR3 protein: CASSLGGARADTQYF; CDR3 DNA: TGTGCCAGCAGCCTGGGCGGGGCTCGGGCAGATACGCAGTATTTT
V gene: TRBV5-1; D gene: -; J gene: TRBJ1-2; clone size: -; CDR3 protein: CASSLEDYGYTF; CDR3 DNA: TGCGCCAGCAGCTTGGAGGACTATGGCTACACCTTC
V gene: TRBV24-1; D gene: TRBD2; J gene: TRBJ2-1; clone size: -; CDR3 protein: CATRASGGGNNEQFF; CDR3 DNA: TGTGCCACCAGAGCTAGCGGGGGGGGGAACAATGAGCAGTTCTTC
V gene: TRBV7-3; D gene: -; J gene: TRBJ1-2; clone size: -; CDR3 protein: CASSLGEGRGYTF; CDR3 DNA: TGTGCCAGCAGCTTAGGGGAGGGTAGGGGCTACACCTTC
V gene: TRBV5-4; D gene: -; J gene: TRBJ1-3; clone size: -; CDR3 protein: CASSLETGRGNTIYF; CDR3 DNA: TGTGCCAGCAGCTTGGAAACAGGGAGGGGAAACACCATATATTTT
V gene: TRBV7-6; D gene: TRBD1; J gene: TRBJ1-6; clone size: once; CDR3 protein: CASSLFPRGTASSPLHF; CDR3 DNA: TGTGCCAGCAGCTTATTTCCCCGGGGGACAGCTAGTTCACCCCTCCACTTT
V gene: TRBV5-1; D gene: TRBD1; J gene: TRBJ2-3; clone size: -; CDR3 protein: CASTSTGTGGTDTQYF; CDR3 DNA: TGCGCCAGCACCTCTACCGGGACAGGGGGCACAGATACGCAGTATTTT
V gene: TRBV7-2; D gene: -; J gene: TRBJ1-3; clone size: -; CDR3 protein: CASSPAGDLNTIYF; CDR3 DNA: TGTGCCAGCAGCCCGGCGGGGGACCTAAACACCATATATTTT
V gene: TRBV6-2/TRBV6-3; D gene: -; J gene: TRBJ2-7; clone size: -; CDR3 protein: CASSPSSEQYF; CDR3 DNA: TGTGCCAGCAGCCCCTCTTCCGAGCAGTACTTC
V gene: TRBV6-4; D gene: TRBD1; J gene: TRBJ1-6; clone size: few; CDR3 protein: CASSEKGQGDSPLHF; CDR3 DNA: TGTGCCAGCAGTGAAAAGGGACAGGGAGATTCACCCCTCCACTTT
V gene: TRBV5-1; D gene: -; J gene: TRBJ1-4; clone size: -; CDR3 protein: CASSRTRRGTNEKLFF; CDR3 DNA: TGCGCCAGCAGCAGGACCCGCCGCGGGACTAATGAAAAACTGTTTTTT
V gene: TRBV5-5; D gene: TRBD1; J gene: TRBJ2-7; clone size: once; CDR3 protein: CASSLDFRGFTYEQYF; CDR3 DNA: TGTGCCAGCAGCTTGGACTTCAGGGGGTTCACCTACGAGCAGTACTTC
V gene: TRBV7-2; D gene: TRBD2; J gene: TRBJ2-7; clone size: -; CDR3 protein: CASSFPGGMQYF; CDR3 DNA: TGTGCCAGCAGCTTCCCCGGGGGGATGCAGTACTTC
V gene: TRBV3-1/TRBV3-2; D gene: -; J gene: TRBJ1-4; clone size: -; CDR3 protein: CASSQGSGANEKLFF; CDR3 DNA: TGTGCCAGCAGCCAAGGGTCGGGAGCTAATGAAAAACTGTTTTTT